A single sample is the source of the 25 T cell receptor beta chains below, sequenced in a study of esophageal squamous cell carcinoma under preoperative chemotherapy (dated by TCRdb to 2017 to 2018). The intended sense of this specimen's time point label: before preoperative PTX-NDP chemotherapy. The receptor library was made with PCR. Sequenced using a HiSeq X Ten. TCRdb's own reprocessing of the public reads used fastp at Q25 and MiXCR and kept productive beta chains. Duplicate CDR3 protein sequences are folded into a single record with the most common DNA and genes. The table for this sample lists about 15,000 distinct CDR3 sequences; roughly half of them were counted only once. The ten most abundant clones make up approximately 30% of the sample. The sample was acquired from a patient given preoperative chemotherapy. The receptors here all came from a human donor with esophageal squamous cell carcinoma. The donor label of this sample is uncertain.

This chain connects TRBV7-2 to TRBJ2-3; TRBD2 agrees at 8 bases. From germline, CDR1 is SGHTA and CDR2 FQGNSA. The CDR3 contains 14 residues. After removal of 2 bases from V and 6 bases from J, the junction contained 4 bases not matched to a gene. CDR3 in amino acids: CASSLNGRADTQYF. CDR3 in DNA: TGTGCCAGCAGCTTAAACGGGAGGGCTGATACGCAGTATTTT.

By proportion, this clonotype is medium-sized. V usage is TRBV6-1 and J usage is TRBJ2-1; 11 bases agree with TRBD2. The CDR3 consists of 15 residues. Looked up from germline, CDR1 is MNHNS and CDR2 is SASEGT. V lost 8 bases to trimming and J lost 6 bases; unmatched junction nucleotides: 9. The CDR3 coding sequence is TGTGCCAGCCGAGGGGGGACTAGCGGTCTCAATGAGCAGTTCTTC. Protein: CASRGGTSGLNEQFF.

This clonotype occurred a few times. V usage is TRBV7-3 and J usage is TRBJ2-3; D is unresolved. CDR3 length: 15 amino acids. With 2 bases removed from V and 1 base from J, the gap between germline ends came to 10 bases. CDR1 is SGHTA and CDR2 is FQGTGA in the germline V gene. The CDR3 DNA follows: TGTGCCAGCAGCTTAGGCGCTCGGGGCACAGATACGCAGTATTTT. It codes for CASSLGARGTDTQYF.

The table lists this clonotype with many counts. The chain joins TRBV12-3 or TRBV12-4 to TRBJ2-3; 9 bases line up with TRBD2. With V trimmed by 1 base and J by 1 base, 3 bases remained unmatched. The CDR3 spans 16 residues. The CDR3 DNA follows: TGTGCCAGCAGTTTAGAGAGACTAGCGGGCACAGATACGCAGTATTTT. This codes for CASSLERLAGTDTQYF.

This clonotype was found a few times. This chain links TRBV7-9 with TRBJ2-1; 9 bases map to TRBD2. The CDR3 runs to 16 residues. Trimming removed 5 bases from V and 0 bases from J; junction bases left unmatched: 5. Germline V gene lookup returns CDR1 SEHNR and CDR2 FQNEAQ (reference sequence). As DNA, the CDR3 is TGTGCCAGCAGCCCCAGTAGCGGGGGCTCCTACAATGAGCAGTTCTTC. Translation gives CASSPSSGGSYNEQFF.

The V call is TRBV7-6, the J call TRBJ2-1; 8 positions match TRBD1. The V gene end was trimmed by 6 bases and the J gene end by 4 bases; junction bases not matched to a gene: 8. The germline V gene has CDR1 SGHVS and CDR2 FNYEAQ. The CDR3 consists of 15 residues. In DNA, the CDR3 is TGTGCCAGCAGTAAATCCGGGACAGGTTACAATGAGCAGTTCTTC. Translated, it gives CASSKSGTGYNEQFF.

This clonotype was detected many times. The chain is built from TRBV7-6 and TRBJ2-5; D is tentatively TRBD1 or TRBD2 (5 bases each). The DNA end is more similar to TRBJ2-7, so the J call may be wrong. The CDR3 sequence is 12 residues long. Germline V gene lookup returns CDR1 SGHVS and CDR2 FNYEAQ. The CDR3 region is CASSPPGGEQYF. DNA for the CDR3: TGTGCCAGCAGCCCCCCTGGGGGCGAGCAGTACTTC.

In its sample, this clonotype was seen many times. Mismatch with germline at one junction end may stem from a read error. This chain links TRBV7-7 with TRBJ2-1; D gene uncertain. CDR1 and CDR2 from the germline V gene are SSHAT and FNYEAQ (reference sequence). CDR3 length: 14 residues. Here the CDR3 DNA reads TGTGCTAGCAGCCCGTCTCGCTCCTACAATGAGCAGTTCTTC. As protein: CASSPSRSYNEQFF.

The sample holds many counts of this clonotype. The rearrangement joins TRBV10-3 to TRBJ1-2; a weak D match, TRBD1 (5 bases). The germline V and J ends were trimmed by 9 bases and 2 bases, with 10 bases remaining between them. Germline CDR1 ENHRY, CDR2 SYGVKD. The CDR3 runs to 12 residues. The CDR3 DNA sequence: TGTGCCATTGGGGGGATGAACTATGGCTACACCTTC. Its protein product is CAIGGMNYGYTF.

The V gene is TRBV24-1, the J gene TRBJ2-4, with a weak D call TRBD2 (5 bases). The end of the DNA fits TRBJ2-7 better, so the J call may be wrong. CDR3 length equals 15 residues. Germline values: CDR1 KGHDR, CDR2 SFDVKD. The CDR3 spells CATSDEGVGLYEQYF. Written as DNA, the CDR3 is TGTGCCACCAGTGACGAGGGAGTAGGCCTTTACGAGCAGTACTTC.

This clonotype was seen repeatedly, ten times or more. V is TRBV12-3 or TRBV12-4 and J is TRBJ2-1; D perhaps matches TRBD2 (7 bases). The CDR3 covers 15 residues. Trimming took off 7 bases at V and 0 bases at J, with 13 bases between the two ends. CDR3 sequence reads: CASIRGGDSYNEQFF. CDR3 nucleotides: TGTGCCAGCATCCGCGGGGGCGACTCCTACAATGAGCAGTTCTTC.

This clonotype was observed at least ten times. The V gene is TRBV12-3 or TRBV12-4, the J gene TRBJ1-3; D gene ambiguous. Trimming cost V 5 bases and J 2 bases, with 10 bases left between them. This CDR3 is built from 14 residues. As DNA, the CDR3 is TGTGCCAGCAGTCCCCCCCCAACTGGAAACACCATATATTTT. Amino acid sequence: CASSPPPTGNTIYF.

CDR3 sequence: CASSSTGVGFKDTQYF. The DNA of the CDR3 is TGTGCCAGCAGCTCAACGGGGGTGGGTTTCAAAGACACGCAGTATTTT. J is TRBJ2-3 and V is TRBV7-2; weak D call: TRBD2 (6 bases). Germline CDR1 reads SGHTA; CDR2 reads FQGNSA. This CDR3 spans 16 amino acids. V dropped 4 bases and J dropped 9 bases, with 23 bases sitting between them.

The chain employs TRBV6-1 and TRBJ2-5, with 7 bases aligning to TRBD1. The end of the DNA aligns better with TRBJ2-7, so the J call may be wrong. In germline, CDR1 is MNHNS, CDR2 SASEGT. CDR3 length: 14 residues. The CDR3 DNA reads as TGTGCCAGCAGACCACAGGGGCCCCACTACGAGCAGTACTTC. It encodes CASRPQGPHYEQYF.

As to this clonotype: Sequence at one end of the junction differs from germline and may be a read error. The chain links TRBV11-3 to TRBJ2-3, with TRBD1 identical over 10 bases. From germline, CDR1 is SGHNT and CDR2 YENEEA. The CDR3 is 15 residues long. CDR3 bases: TGTGCCAGCAGCCCGAGACAGGGGGCAACAGAGACGCAGTATTTC. Translated, it gives CASSPRQGATETQYF. Using reference TRBV11-3 and TRBJ2-3 for the parts outside the CDR3, the full variable domain is EAGVVQSPRYKIIEKKQPVAFWCNPISGHNTLYWYLQNLGQGPELLIRYENEEAVDDSQLPKDRFSAERLKGVDSTLKIQPAELGDSAVYLCASSPRQGATETQYFGPGTRLTVL.

The chain is built from TRBV7-2 and TRBJ2-5, with D possibly matching TRBD1 (7 bases). The CDR3 spans 15 residues. Germline CDR1 is SGHTA and CDR2 is FQGNSA. V was shortened by 11 bases and J by 10 bases, with 29 bases between the two germline ends. The CDR3 reads CAAGQGGRAQDIQYF. The CDR3 nucleotides read TGTGCCGCGGGGCAGGGGGGAAGAGCCCAAGACATCCAGTACTTC.

V and J are TRBV7-2 and TRBJ2-7, with TRBD1 identical over 7 bases. CDR1 SGHTA and CDR2 FQGNSA come from the germline V gene. Trimming at V came to 5 bases and at J to 4 bases, leaving 14 bases not matched to a gene. The CDR3 is 16 residues long. In DNA form, the CDR3 reads TGTGCCAGCAGCCCCTACCGGGACAGCATTACGTACGAGCAGTACTTC. Translation: CASSPYRDSITYEQYF.

This clonotype rates as medium-sized. The rearrangement uses TRBV6-1 and TRBJ2-7; D possibly corresponds to TRBD2 (5 bases). CDR1 is MNHNS, CDR2 SASEGT, per germline. Trimming pared 7 bases from V and 2 bases from J, leaving 12 bases between. The CDR3 length is 13 residues. The CDR3 sequence is CASTGSIAYEQYF. The CDR3 DNA is TGTGCCAGCACGGGGTCCATAGCCTACGAGCAGTACTTC.

This rearrangement joins TRBV6-2 or TRBV6-3 to TRBJ2-1, with TRBD2 as a possible D gene (5 bases). The germline V gene has CDR1 MNHEY and CDR2 SVGEGT. V gave up 6 bases and J gave up 10 bases, with 10 bases separating them. The CDR3 extends over 11 amino acids. The chain's CDR3 is CASSLTREQFF. In nucleotides, the CDR3 is TGTGCCAGCAGCCTTACTAGGGAGCAGTTCTTC.

The V and J genes are TRBV11-2 and TRBJ2-7; no clear D gene. The germline V gene encodes CDR1 SGHAT and CDR2 FQNNGV. This CDR3 spans 12 amino acids. Trimming stripped 2 bases from V and 0 bases from J, with 2 bases between. The CDR3 region is CASSLSSYEQYF. In DNA, the CDR3 is TGTGCCAGCAGCTTAAGCTCCTACGAGCAGTACTTC.

The J gene is TRBJ1-2, the V gene TRBV7-8; unclear D gene. Trimming took off 1 base at V and 4 bases at J, with 4 bases between the two ends. This CDR3 is built from 12 residues. CDR1 and CDR2 from the germline V gene are SGHVS and FQNEAQ. DNA for the CDR3: TGTGCCAGCAGCTTAGGGGGCTATGGCTACACCTTC. It encodes CASSLGGYGYTF.

The V and J genes are TRBV7-8 and TRBJ2-5; D gene unclear. The DNA matches TRBJ2-7 better at its end, which makes the J call doubtful. The V gene's germline CDR1 is SGHVS and CDR2 FQNEAQ. The CDR3 is made up of 13 amino acids. As DNA, the CDR3 is TGTGCCAGCAGCTTAGGGGTGGCCTACGAGCAGTACTTC. Translated: CASSLGVAYEQYF.

There are many counts of this clonotype. The chain recombines TRBV27 with TRBJ2-7; tentative D call: TRBD2 (6 bases). This CDR3 is built from 15 residues. The germline CDR1 and CDR2 sequences are MNHEY and SMNVEV (reference sequence). V was clipped by 1 base and J by 3 bases, with 13 bases between them. The CDR3 sequence: CASSLLGDSLYEQYF. Written as DNA, the CDR3 is TGTGCCAGCAGTTTATTGGGGGACTCCCTCTACGAGCAGTACTTC.

The J gene is TRBJ2-3, the V gene TRBV7-3; D is perhaps TRBD2 (5 bases). The CDR3 length is 14 residues. Germline CDR1 and CDR2: SGHTA and FQGTGA. V gave up 1 base and J gave up 0 bases, with 5 bases separating them. CDR3 sequence (DNA): TGTGCCAGCAGCTTAAGCGGGAGCACAGATACGCAGTATTTT. Encoded protein: CASSLSGSTDTQYF.

The sample holds many counts of this clonotype. This rearrangement joins TRBV7-9 to TRBJ2-5, with TRBD2 matching 7 bases. CDR3 length equals 16 residues. The junction had 12 bases not matched to a gene; V was cut back by 4 bases and J by 4 bases. Germline CDR1 SEHNR, CDR2 FQNEAQ (reference sequence). CDR3 nucleotide sequence: TGTGCCAGCAGCTCCGCCGTGCGGGGAGGGGCAGAGACCCAGTACTTC. This translates into CASSSAVRGGAETQYF.